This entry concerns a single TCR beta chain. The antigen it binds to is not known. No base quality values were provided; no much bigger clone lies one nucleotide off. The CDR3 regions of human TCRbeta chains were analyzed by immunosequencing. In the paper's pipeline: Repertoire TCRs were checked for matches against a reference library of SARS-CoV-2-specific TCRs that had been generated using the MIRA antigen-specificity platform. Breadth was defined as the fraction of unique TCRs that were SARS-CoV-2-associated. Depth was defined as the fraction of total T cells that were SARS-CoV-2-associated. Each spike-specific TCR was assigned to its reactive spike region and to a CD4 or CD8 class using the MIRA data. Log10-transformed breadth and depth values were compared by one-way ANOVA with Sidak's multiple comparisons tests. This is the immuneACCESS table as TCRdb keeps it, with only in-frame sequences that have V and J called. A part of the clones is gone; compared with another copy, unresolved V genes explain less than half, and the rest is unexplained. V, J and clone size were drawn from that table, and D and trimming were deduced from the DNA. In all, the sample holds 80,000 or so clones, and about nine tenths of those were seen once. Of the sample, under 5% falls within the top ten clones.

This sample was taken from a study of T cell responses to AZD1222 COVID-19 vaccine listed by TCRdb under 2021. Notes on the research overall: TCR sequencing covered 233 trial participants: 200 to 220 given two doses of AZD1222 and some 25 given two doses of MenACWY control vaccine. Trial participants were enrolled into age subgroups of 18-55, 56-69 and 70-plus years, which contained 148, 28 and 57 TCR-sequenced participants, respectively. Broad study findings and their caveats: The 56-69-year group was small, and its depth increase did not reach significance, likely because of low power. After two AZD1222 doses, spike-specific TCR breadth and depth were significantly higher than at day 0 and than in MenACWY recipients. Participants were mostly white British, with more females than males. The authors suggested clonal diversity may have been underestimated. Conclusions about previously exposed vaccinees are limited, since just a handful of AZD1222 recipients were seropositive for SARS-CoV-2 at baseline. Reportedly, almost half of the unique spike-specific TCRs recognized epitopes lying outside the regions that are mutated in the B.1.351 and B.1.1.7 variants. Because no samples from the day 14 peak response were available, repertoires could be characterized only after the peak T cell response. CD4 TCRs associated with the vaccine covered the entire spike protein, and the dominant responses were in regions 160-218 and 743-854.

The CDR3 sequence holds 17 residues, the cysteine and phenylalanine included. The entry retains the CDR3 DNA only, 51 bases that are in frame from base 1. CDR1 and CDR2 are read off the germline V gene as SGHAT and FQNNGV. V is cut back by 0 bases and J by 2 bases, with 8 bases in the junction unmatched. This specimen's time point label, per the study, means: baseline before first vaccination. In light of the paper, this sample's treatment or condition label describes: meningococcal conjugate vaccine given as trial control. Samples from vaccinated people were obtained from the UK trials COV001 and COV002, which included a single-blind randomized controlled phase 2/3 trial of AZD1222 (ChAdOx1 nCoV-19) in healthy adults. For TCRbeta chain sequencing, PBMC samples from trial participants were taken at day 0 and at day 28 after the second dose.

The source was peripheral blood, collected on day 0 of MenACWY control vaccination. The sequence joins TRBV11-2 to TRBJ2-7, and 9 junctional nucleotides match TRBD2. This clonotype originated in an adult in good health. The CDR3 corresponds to CASSLESGSGRPYEQYF. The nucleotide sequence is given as TGTGCCAGCAGCTTAGAATCGGGAAGCGGGAGGCCCTACGAGCAGTACTTC.